Below, 7 T cell receptor beta chains from the same sample are listed, as sequenced in a study of ipilimumab plus nivolumab after autologous stem cell transplantation. Repertoires were generated with immunoSEQ multiplex PCR, while TCRdb's copy carries only in-frame clones and drops some. The sample consists of about 17,000 clones, 70% to 85% of them appearing once. Source: PBMCs, taken in a trial of ipilimumab plus nivolumab as post-transplant consolidation. These receptors all come from a male donor with diffuse large B-cell lymphoma.

As concerns this clone: Because the CDR3 is missing its conserved closing phenylalanine or tryptophan, this is likely a read error. The genes are TRBV11-2 and TRBJ1-1; D gene ambiguous. V lost 0 bases and J lost 0, with 11 bases in between. The CDR3 contains 16 residues. CDR1 and CDR2 (germline): SGHAT, FQNNGV. The CDR3 region has the DNA TGTGCCAGCAGCTTAGATTCGACTTCCATGAACACTGAAGCTTTCCTT. This codes for CASSLDSTSMNTEAFL.

V gene TRBV9 combines with J gene TRBJ1-1, with 10 bases lining up with TRBD1. This CDR3 is built from 15 residues. J was trimmed by 1 base and V by 3 bases; bases with no gene match: 3. Germline lookup yields CDR1 SGDLS and CDR2 YYNGEE. CDR3 in amino acids: CASSEGTGANTEAFF. CDR3 nucleotides: TGTGCCAGCAGCGAGGGGACAGGGGCGAACACTGAAGCTTTCTTT. Drawing the rest from reference TRBV9 and TRBJ1-1, the complete variable domain is DSGVTQTPKHLITATGQRVTLRCSPRSGDLSVYWYQQSLDQGLQFLIQYYNGEERAKGNILERFSAQQFPDLHSELNLSSLELGDSALYFCASSEGTGANTEAFFGQGTRLTVV.

The chain joins TRBV7-3 to TRBJ2-1, with no clear D. The CDR3 loop spans 15 amino acids. The germline V and J ends were trimmed by 2 bases and 5 bases, with 13 bases remaining between them. Germline-derived CDR1 and CDR2 are SGHTA and FQGTGA. CDR3 nucleotides: TGTGCCAGCAGCTTATTCGTCGGGCTTAACAATGAGCAGTTCTTC. Protein sequence: CASSLFVGLNNEQFF.

The chain has TRBV5-4 and TRBJ1-4; no clear D. This CDR3 is built from 13 residues. CDR1 and CDR2 (germline): SGHNT, YYREEE (reference sequence). With 0 bases removed from V and 8 bases from J, the gap between germline ends came to 8 bases. The CDR3 region has the DNA TGTGCCAGCAGCTTGGGTAGGGTGGAAAAACTGTTTTTT. The encoded protein is CASSLGRVEKLFF. Together with reference TRBV5-4 and TRBJ1-4, the CDR3 gives the full variable domain: ETGVTQSPTHLIKTRGQQVTLRCSSQSGHNTVSWYQQALGQGPQFIFQYYREEENGRGNFPPRFSGLQFPNYSSELNVNALELDDSALYLCASSLGRVEKLFFGSGTQLSVL.

Remarks on this clone: The final CDR3 position lacks the conserved phenylalanine or tryptophan, pointing to a likely read error. The DNA is omitted, as the CDR3 cannot be located on it reliably, and the CDR3 follows TCRdb's listing. The CDR3 loop is CASSLSLGLQI. V is TRBV5-5 and J is TRBJ2-7; the D segment call TRBD2 is taken from the table without a DNA check. Termini included, the CDR3 measures 11 amino acids. Germline V lookup: CDR1 SGHKS, CDR2 YYEKEE (reference sequence).

The chain is built from TRBV7-9 and TRBJ1-3; the match to TRBD1 covers 12 bases. V shed 5 bases and J 5 bases; nucleotides not matched to a gene: 7. The CDR3 extends over 16 amino acids. Germline V gene data show CDR1 as SEHNR and CDR2 as FQNEAQ (reference sequence). The CDR3 region is CASSTKGQGARNTIYF. CDR3 DNA sequence: TGTGCCAGCAGCACTAAGGGACAGGGGGCGAGAAACACCATATATTTT.

V gene TRBV5-1 combines with J gene TRBJ2-7; D remains ambiguous. CDR3 length: 12 residues. V was clipped by 3 bases and J by 4 bases, with 8 bases between them. Germline values: CDR1 SGHRS, CDR2 YFSETQ. The CDR3 is CASSYSRYEQYF. CDR3 coding DNA: TGCGCCAGCAGCTACTCTAGGTACGAGCAGTACTTC.